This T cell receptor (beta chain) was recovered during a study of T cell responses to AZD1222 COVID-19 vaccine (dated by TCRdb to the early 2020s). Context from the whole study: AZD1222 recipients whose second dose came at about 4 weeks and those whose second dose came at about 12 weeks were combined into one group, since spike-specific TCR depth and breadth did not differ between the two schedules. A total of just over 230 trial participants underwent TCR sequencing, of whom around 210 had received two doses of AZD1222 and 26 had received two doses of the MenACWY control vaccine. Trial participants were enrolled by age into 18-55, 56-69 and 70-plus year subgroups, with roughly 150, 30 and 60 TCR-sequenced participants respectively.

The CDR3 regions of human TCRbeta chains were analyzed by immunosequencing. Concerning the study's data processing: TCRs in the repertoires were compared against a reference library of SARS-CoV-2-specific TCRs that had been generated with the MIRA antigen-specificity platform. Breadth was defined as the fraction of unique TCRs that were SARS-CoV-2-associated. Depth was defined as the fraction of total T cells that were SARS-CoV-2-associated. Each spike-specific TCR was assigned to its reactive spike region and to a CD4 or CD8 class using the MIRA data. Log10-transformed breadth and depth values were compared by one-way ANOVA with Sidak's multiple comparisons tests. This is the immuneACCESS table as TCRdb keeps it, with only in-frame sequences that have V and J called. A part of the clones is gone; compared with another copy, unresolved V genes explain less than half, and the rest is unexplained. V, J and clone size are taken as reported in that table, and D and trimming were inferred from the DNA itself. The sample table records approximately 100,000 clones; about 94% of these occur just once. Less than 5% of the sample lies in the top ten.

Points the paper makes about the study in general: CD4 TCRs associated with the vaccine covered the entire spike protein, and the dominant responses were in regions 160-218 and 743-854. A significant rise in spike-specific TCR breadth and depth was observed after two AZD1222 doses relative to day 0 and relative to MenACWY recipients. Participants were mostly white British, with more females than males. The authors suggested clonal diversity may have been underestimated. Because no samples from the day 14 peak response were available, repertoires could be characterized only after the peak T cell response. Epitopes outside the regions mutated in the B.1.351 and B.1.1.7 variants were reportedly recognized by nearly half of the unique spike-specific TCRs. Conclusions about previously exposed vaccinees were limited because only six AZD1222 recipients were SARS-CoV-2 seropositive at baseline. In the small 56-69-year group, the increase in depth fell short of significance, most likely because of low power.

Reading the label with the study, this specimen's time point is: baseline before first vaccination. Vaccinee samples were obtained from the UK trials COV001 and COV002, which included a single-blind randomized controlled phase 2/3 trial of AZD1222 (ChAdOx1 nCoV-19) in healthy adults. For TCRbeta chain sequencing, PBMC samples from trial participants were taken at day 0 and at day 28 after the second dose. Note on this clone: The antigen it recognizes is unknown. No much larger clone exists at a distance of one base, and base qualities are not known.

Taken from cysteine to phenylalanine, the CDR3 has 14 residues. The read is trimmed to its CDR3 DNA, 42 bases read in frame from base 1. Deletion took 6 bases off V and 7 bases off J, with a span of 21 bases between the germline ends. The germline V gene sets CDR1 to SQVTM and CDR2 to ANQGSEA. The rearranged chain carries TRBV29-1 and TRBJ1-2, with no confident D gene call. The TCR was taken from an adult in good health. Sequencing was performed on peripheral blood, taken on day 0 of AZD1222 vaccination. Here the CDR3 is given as CSVISRGEVIGYTF. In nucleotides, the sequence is TGCAGCGTGATATCCCGGGGAGAAGTAATTGGCTACACCTTC. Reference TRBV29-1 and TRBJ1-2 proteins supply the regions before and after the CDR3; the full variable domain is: SAVISQKPSRDICQRGTSLTIQCQVDSQVTMMFWYRQQPGQSLTLIATANQGSEATYESGFVIDKFPISRPNLTFSTLTVSNMSPEDSSIYLCSVISRGEVIGYTFGSGTRLTVV.